This T cell receptor beta chain was sequenced for a study of T cells in Graves' hyperthyroidism and ophthalmopathy. TCR beta CDR3 regions were amplified from RNA transcripts. First-round RT-PCR of the TCR CDR3 relied on the HTBI primer set. TCRdb recomputed calls from the multiplex PCR reads with MiXCR, one row per CDR3 protein. The repertoire includes roughly 300,000 distinct CDR3 sequences, about 25% of them detected once, and 25% to 30% sits in the top ten. Fresh peripheral blood, approximately 9.7 ml, was the source of the PBMCs. Trimming removed 7 bases at V and 3 bases at J, with 12 bases between. Germline assignment: CDR1 LGHNT and CDR2 FRNRAP. The CDR3 totals 13 residues. This clonotype was picked up many times.

Sequenced: blood. The chain carries TRBV12-5 and TRBJ2-5, with no clear D. This TCR came from a man aged 35 to 55 with Graves' hyperthyroidism that later progressed to Graves' ophthalmopathy. CDR3 protein: CASATLEEETQYF. CDR3 in DNA: TGTGCTAGTGCCACCCTGGAAGAAGAGACCCAGTACTTC.